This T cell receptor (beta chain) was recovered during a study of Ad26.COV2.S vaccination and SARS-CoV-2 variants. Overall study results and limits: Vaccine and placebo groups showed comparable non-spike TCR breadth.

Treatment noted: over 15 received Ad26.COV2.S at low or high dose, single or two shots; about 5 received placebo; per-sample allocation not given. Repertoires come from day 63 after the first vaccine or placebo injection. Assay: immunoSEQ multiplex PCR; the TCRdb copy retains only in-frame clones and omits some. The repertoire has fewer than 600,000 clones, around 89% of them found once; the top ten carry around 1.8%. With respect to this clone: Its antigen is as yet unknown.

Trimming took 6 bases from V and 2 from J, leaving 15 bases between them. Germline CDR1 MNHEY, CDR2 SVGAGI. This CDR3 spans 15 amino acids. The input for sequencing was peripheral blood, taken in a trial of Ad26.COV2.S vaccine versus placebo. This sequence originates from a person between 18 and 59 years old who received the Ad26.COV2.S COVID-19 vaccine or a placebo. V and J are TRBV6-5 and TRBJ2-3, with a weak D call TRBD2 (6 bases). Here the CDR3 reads CASRSPRGNTDTQYF. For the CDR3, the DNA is TGTGCCAGCAGATCCCCACGGGGGAACACAGATACGCAGTATTTT.